Below, 7 T cell receptor beta chains from the same sample are listed, as sequenced in a study of tumor and adjacent non-tumor tissue in lung cancer. No cell sorting was done before RNA was extracted from the tissue. A modified ARM-PCR protocol with three rounds of nested PCR amplified TCRbeta. TCRdb redid the calling of the multiplex PCR reads with MiXCR, one entry per CDR3 protein. The data show approximately 79,000 distinct CDR3 sequences, over 55% seen once. The specimen sequenced was lung tumor tissue. The origin of the receptors is a woman aged 35 to 49 with non-small cell lung cancer.

Comments on this clonotype: At one of its ends the junction is not consistent with the germline gene, which may arise from a read error. The chain recombines TRBV6-2 or TRBV6-3 with TRBJ2-7; D gene uncertain. CDR1 is MNHEY, CDR2 SVGEGT, per germline. The CDR3 runs to 15 residues. In DNA, the CDR3 is TGTGCCTGCAGTTACTCGTTTGATAAGGCGGACGAGCAGTACTTC. Its translation is CACSYSFDKADEQYF.

This rearrangement joins TRBV28 to TRBJ2-7, with D perhaps matching TRBD2 (5 bases). Trimming took 9 bases from V and 2 from J, leaving 17 bases between them. The CDR3 has 14 residues. Germline V lookup: CDR1 MDHEN, CDR2 SYDVKM. CDR3 sequence reads: CASSPGIETYEQYF. The CDR3 DNA sequence: TGTGCCAGTAGCCCGGGGATTGAAACCTACGAGCAGTACTTC.

The chain employs TRBV11-2 and TRBJ2-5; either TRBD1 or TRBD2 may supply D (5 bases each). This CDR3 contains 18 residues. Looked up from germline, CDR1 is SGHAT and CDR2 is FQNNGV. Deletions cut 6 bases from V and 2 bases from J, with 25 bases between. CDR3: CASSLERTGGGWQETQYF. DNA of the CDR3: TGTGCCAGCAGTCTAGAGAGAACTGGTGGGGGTTGGCAAGAGACCCAGTACTTC.

About this clonotype itself: This may stem from a read error, because a much larger clone lies one nucleotide away. This chain connects TRBV30 to TRBJ2-3; either TRBD1 or TRBD2 may supply D (5 bases each). The CDR3 runs 12 residues. Germline lookup yields CDR1 GTSNPN and CDR2 SVGIG (reference sequence). DNA for the CDR3: TGTACCTGGGACCGAGGGCCAGATACGCAGTATTTT. Amino acid sequence: CTWDRGPDTQYF.

The chain is built from TRBV12-3 or TRBV12-4 and TRBJ1-5; D is unresolved. CDR3 length: 15 amino acids. Trimming took off 3 bases at V and 12 bases at J, with 21 bases between the two ends. CDR3 amino acids: CASSLNSRSNQFQHF. CDR3 sequence (DNA): TGTGCCAGCAGTTTGAACAGCCGCAGCAATCAGTTCCAGCATTTT.

As to this clonotype: Mismatch with germline at one junction end may stem from a read error. V and J are TRBV2 and TRBJ2-1; weak D call: TRBD2 (6 bases). Germline CDR1 and CDR2: SNHLY and FYNNEI. The CDR3 has 14 residues. CDR3 protein: CASGENIGGNEQFF. The CDR3, as DNA: TGTGCCAGCGGTGAAAATATTGGGGGGAATGAGCAGTTCTTC.

Turning to this clonotype: Given the absence of the conserved phenylalanine or tryptophan at the CDR3 end, a read error is likely. V and J are TRBV6-1 and TRBJ1-4; TRBD1 matches at 10 bases. Losses at the gene ends were 7 bases for V and 4 bases for J; bases not matched to a gene: 9. CDR1 is MNHNS, CDR2 SASEGT, per germline. The CDR3 covers 16 residues. The CDR3: CASNEGDRGFNEKLFS. The CDR3 DNA reads as TGTGCCAGCAATGAGGGGGACAGGGGTTTTAATGAAAAACTGTTTTCT.